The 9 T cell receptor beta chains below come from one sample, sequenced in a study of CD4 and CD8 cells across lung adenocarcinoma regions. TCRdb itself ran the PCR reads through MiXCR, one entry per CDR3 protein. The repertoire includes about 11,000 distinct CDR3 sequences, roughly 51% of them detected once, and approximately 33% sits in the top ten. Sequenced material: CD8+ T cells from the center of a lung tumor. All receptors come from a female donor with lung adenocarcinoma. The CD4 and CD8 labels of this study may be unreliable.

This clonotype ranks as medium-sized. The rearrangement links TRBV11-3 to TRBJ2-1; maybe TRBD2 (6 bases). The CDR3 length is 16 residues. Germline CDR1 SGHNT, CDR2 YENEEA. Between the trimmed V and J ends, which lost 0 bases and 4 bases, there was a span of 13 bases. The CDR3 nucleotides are TGTGCCAGCAGCTTAGATCGCGGGGCCGGGTACAATGAGCAGTTCTTC. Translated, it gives CASSLDRGAGYNEQFF. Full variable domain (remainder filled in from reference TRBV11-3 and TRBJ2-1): EAGVVQSPRYKIIEKKQPVAFWCNPISGHNTLYWYLQNLGQGPELLIRYENEEAVDDSQLPKDRFSAERLKGVDSTLKIQPAELGDSAVYLCASSLDRGAGYNEQFFGPGTRLTVL.

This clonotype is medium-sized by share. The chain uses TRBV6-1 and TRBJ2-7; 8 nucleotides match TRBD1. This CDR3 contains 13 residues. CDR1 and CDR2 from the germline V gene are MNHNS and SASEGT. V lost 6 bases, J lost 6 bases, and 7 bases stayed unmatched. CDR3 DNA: TGTGCCAGCAGATGGACAGGGATTAGCGAGCAGTACTTC. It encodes CASRWTGISEQYF.

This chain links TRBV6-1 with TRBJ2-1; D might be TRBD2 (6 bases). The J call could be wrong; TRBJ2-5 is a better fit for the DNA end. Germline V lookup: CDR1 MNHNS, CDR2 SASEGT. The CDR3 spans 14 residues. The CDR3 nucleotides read TGTGCCAGTTGGAGGGGCGATCTATACGAGACCCAGTACTTC. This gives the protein CASWRGDLYETQYF.

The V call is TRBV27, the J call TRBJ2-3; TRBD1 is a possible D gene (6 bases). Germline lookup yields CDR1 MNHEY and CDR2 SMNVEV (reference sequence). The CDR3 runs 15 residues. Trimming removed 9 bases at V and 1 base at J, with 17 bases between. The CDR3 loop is CASQTGQLRTDTQYF. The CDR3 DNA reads TGTGCCAGTCAGACTGGACAGCTACGCACAGATACGCAGTATTTT.

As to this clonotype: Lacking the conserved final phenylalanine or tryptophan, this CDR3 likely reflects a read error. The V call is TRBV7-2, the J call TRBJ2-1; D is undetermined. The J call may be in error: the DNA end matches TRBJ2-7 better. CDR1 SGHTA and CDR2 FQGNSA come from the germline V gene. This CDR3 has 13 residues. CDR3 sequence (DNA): TGTGCCAGCAGCTTAGTTTCCTACAATGAGCAGTACTTA. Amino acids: CASSLVSYNEQYL.

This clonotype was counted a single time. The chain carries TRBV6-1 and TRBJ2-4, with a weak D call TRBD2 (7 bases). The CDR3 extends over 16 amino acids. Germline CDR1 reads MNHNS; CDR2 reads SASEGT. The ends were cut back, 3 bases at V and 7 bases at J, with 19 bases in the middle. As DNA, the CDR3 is TGTGCCAGCAGTGAGCAGGCGGGGGCTGACCCGAACATTCAGTACTTC. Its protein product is CASSEQAGADPNIQYF.

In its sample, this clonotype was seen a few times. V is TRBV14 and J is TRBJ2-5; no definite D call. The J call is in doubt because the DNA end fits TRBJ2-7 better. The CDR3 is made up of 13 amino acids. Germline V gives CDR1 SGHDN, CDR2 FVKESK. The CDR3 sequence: CASSQMDGYEQYF. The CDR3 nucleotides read TGTGCCAGCAGCCAAATGGACGGGTACGAGCAGTACTTC.

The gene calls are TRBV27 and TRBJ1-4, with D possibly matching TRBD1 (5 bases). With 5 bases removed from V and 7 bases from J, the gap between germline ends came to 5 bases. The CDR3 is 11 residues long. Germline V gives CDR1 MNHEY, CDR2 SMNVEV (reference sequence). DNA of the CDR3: TGTGCCAGCAGTAGGGGTGAAAAACTGTTTTTT. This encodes CASSRGEKLFF.

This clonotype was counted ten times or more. The chain's CDR3 is CASSRRASGGNEQFF. Written as DNA, the CDR3 is TGTGCCAGCAGCCGAAGGGCTAGCGGGGGTAATGAGCAGTTCTTC. The V and J genes are TRBV5-8 and TRBJ2-1, with 10 nucleotides matching TRBD2. The CDR3 covers 15 residues. Germline CDR1 is SGHTS and CDR2 is YDEGEE. With V trimmed by 4 bases and J by 7 bases, 8 bases remained unmatched. Drawing the rest from reference TRBV5-8 and TRBJ2-1, the complete variable domain is EAGVTQSPTHLIKTRGQQATLRCSPISGHTSVYWYQQALGLGLQFLLWYDEGEERNRGNFPPRFSGRQFPNYSSELNVNALELEDSALYLCASSRRASGGNEQFFGPGTRLTVL.